This TCR beta chain emerged from a study of cytomegalovirus exposure and HLA in healthy donors. Background on the study: Researchers previously reported finding some 110 million unique TCR beta sequences from 150 million to 200 million T cells.

The CDR3 runs to 15 residues. The germline V gene has CDR1 SGHRS and CDR2 YFSETQ. Trimming removed 3 bases at V and 5 bases at J, with 17 bases between. About this clone itself: Its antigen is still unknown.

Use of 60 Vbeta and 13 Jbeta primers characterized the PCR. Using immunoSEQ multiplex PCR, the repertoire was profiled, and TCRdb retains in-frame clones only, with some absent. Of 95,000 to 100,000 clones listed, 60% to 75% are singletons. Broader study findings: Reportedly, a later analysis found an Asian-associated ancestry cluster had fewer N-insertions than the roughly 700-donor mean. Association with HLA alleles at 0.05 false discovery rate was found for 17,000 or so TCR beta sequences in a later analysis. Roughly uniform depth of sequencing across donors was assumed in presence/absence analyses.

Material for sequencing was PBMCs. This sequence was found in a man between 50 and 59 years old in good health and CMV-seronegative. V gene TRBV5-1 combines with J gene TRBJ1-2; possibly TRBD1 for D (6 bases). The CDR3 loop reads CASSSEGQIKYGYTF. The CDR3 DNA is TGCGCCAGCAGCTCAGAAGGACAGATTAAATATGGCTACACCTTC.